This TCR beta chain was identified during a study of T cells in Graves' hyperthyroidism and ophthalmopathy. Study information: At the time of initial diagnosis and before any treatment, peripheral blood was collected.

The germline V gene has CDR1 MNHNS and CDR2 SASEGT. The junction had 15 bases not matched to a gene; V was cut back by 8 bases and J by 12 bases. The CDR3 covers 13 residues. Lactation, pregnancy, other autoimmune disease or uncontrolled infection excluded patients. Diagnostic assessment was based on clinical symptoms, serum thyroxine and TRAb, thyroid ultrasound and orbital computed tomography. Amplification yielded TCR beta CDR3 regions, with RNA transcripts as the source. The study used the HTBI primer set for a first-round RT-PCR of the TCR CDR3. TCRdb ran MiXCR on the multiplex PCR reads and lists one entry per CDR3 protein. The profile shows a few hundred thousand distinct CDR3 sequences, 14% of them singletons.

Input material: blood. This chain uses TRBV6-1 with TRBJ1-1, with 7 bases identical to TRBD1. The clonotype originates from a woman under 30 with Graves' hyperthyroidism. The CDR3 loop reads CASAPRDSASTFF. Here the CDR3 DNA reads TGTGCCAGCGCACCCCGGGACAGCGCGTCGACTTTCTTT.